The 26 T cell receptor beta chains presented below share a single source sample, sequenced in a study of PD-1 blockade in classical Hodgkin lymphoma. Each and every patient relapsed after autologous stem cell transplantation, and patients got differing brentuximab vedotin exposure. TCRdb's copy holds only in-frame clones and misses some; the assay was immunoSEQ multiplex PCR. The data hold 11,000 to 15,000 clones, with 83% observed a single time. This material consisted of peripheral blood mononuclear cells (PBMCs), taken at baseline. The source of these receptors is a human donor with classical Hodgkin lymphoma.

This clone has a handful of counts. The J gene is TRBJ1-1, the V gene TRBV19, with D perhaps matching TRBD1 (5 bases). Germline CDR1 reads LNHDA; CDR2 reads SQIVND (reference sequence). V was clipped by 7 bases and J by 3 bases, with 12 bases between them. The CDR3 consists of 13 residues. The CDR3, as DNA: TGTGCCAGTACGCAGGGTTGGGACACTGAAGCTTTCTTT. It is translated as CASTQGWDTEAFF.

The V gene is TRBV19, the J gene TRBJ1-4; D perhaps matches TRBD1 (5 bases). V was trimmed by 6 bases and J by 3 bases, leaving 14 bases between them. In germline, CDR1 is LNHDA, CDR2 SQIVND (reference sequence). The CDR3 is made up of 15 amino acids. CDR3 residues: CASSNGASPNEKLFF. CDR3 coding DNA: TGTGCCAGTAGCAATGGGGCCAGTCCTAATGAAAAACTGTTTTTT.

J is TRBJ2-7 and V is TRBV10-3; 9 positions match TRBD1. Germline CDR1 is ENHRY and CDR2 is SYGVKD. V shed 10 bases, J shed 3 bases, and the junction held 7 bases outside the gene matches. The CDR3 is made up of 13 amino acids. The CDR3 here is CASSGTGSYEQYF. The DNA for the CDR3 is TGTGCCAGCTCGGGGACAGGGAGCTACGAGCAGTACTTC.

Here the CDR3 reads CASSLRLGVYNYGYTF. CDR3 DNA sequence: TGTGCCAGCAGCTTGAGGCTAGGGGTCTATAACTATGGCTACACCTTC. The chain combines TRBV5-8 with TRBJ1-2; D possibly corresponds to TRBD1 (5 bases). The CDR3 runs to 16 residues. Deletions cut 1 base from V and 1 base from J, with 14 bases between. Germline V gene lookup returns CDR1 SGHTS and CDR2 YDEGEE.

The rearrangement uses TRBV25-1 and TRBJ2-7; D unresolved. Germline loops: CDR1 MGHDK, CDR2 SYGVNS. The CDR3 sequence is 16 residues long. Trimming removed 6 bases from V and 3 bases from J, with 21 bases in between. CDR3 DNA sequence: TGTGCCAGCAGGGAAGGGATAGCCCACTCGGGCTACGAGCAGTACTTC. Its protein is CASREGIAHSGYEQYF.

The chain uses TRBV1 and TRBJ1-5. TRBV1 is designated a pseudogene. This CDR3 has 14 residues. CDR3: CTRRMGRSNQPQHF. Here the CDR3 DNA reads TGCACCCGCCGGATGGGGAGGAGCAATCAGCCCCAGCATTTT.

V usage is TRBV4-3 and J usage is TRBJ1-2, with TRBD1 matching 10 bases. The germline gives CDR1 LGHNA, CDR2 YSLEER. Losses at the gene ends were 3 bases for V and 5 bases for J; bases not matched to a gene: 3. The CDR3 runs 14 residues. The CDR3 here is CASSQGDRGYGYTF. The CDR3 DNA reads TGCGCCAGCAGCCAGGGGGACAGGGGATATGGCTACACCTTC.

This clone was picked up a small number of times. This chain links TRBV6-4 with TRBJ1-2; perhaps TRBD1 as D (5 bases). Germline V gene data show CDR1 as MRHNA and CDR2 as SNTAGT. This CDR3 has 13 amino acids. The V gene lost 3 bases and the J gene lost 5 bases, with 10 bases spanning the gap. In nucleotides, the CDR3 is TGTGCCAGCAGTGAAGGACACGATTATGGCTACACCTTC. Translated, it gives CASSEGHDYGYTF.

This chain joins TRBV9 and TRBJ1-1; D possibly corresponds to TRBD1 (5 bases). Germline-derived CDR1 and CDR2 are SGDLS and YYNGEE. V was trimmed by 2 bases and J by 5 bases, leaving 7 bases between them. This CDR3 spans 12 amino acids. CDR3: CASSVGGTEAFF. CDR3 sequence (DNA): TGTGCCAGCAGCGTTGGGGGAACTGAAGCTTTCTTT.

V and J are TRBV19 and TRBJ2-6; 9 bases align to TRBD1. J was trimmed by 3 bases and V by 10 bases; bases with no gene match: 7. The germline CDR1 and CDR2 sequences are LNHDA and SQIVND (reference sequence). The CDR3 covers 15 residues. CDR3 in amino acids: CATTGTGYGANVLTF. The DNA for the CDR3 is TGTGCCACAACGGGGACAGGGTATGGGGCCAACGTCCTGACTTTC.

The V and J genes are TRBV19 and TRBJ2-1; 10 bases line up with TRBD1. With 3 bases clipped from V and 1 base from J, the junction kept 0 bases outside the gene matches. CDR1 is LNHDA, CDR2 SQIVND, per germline (reference sequence). This CDR3 region has 15 residues. CDR3 nucleotides: TGTGCCAGTAGTATGGGACAGGGGTCCTACAATGAGCAGTTCTTC. It yields the protein CASSMGQGSYNEQFF.

This clone was found once. The chain is built from TRBV9 and TRBJ1-1, with a weak D call TRBD1 (6 bases). The germline gives CDR1 SGDLS, CDR2 YYNGEE. Deletions cut 2 bases from V and 6 bases from J, with 11 bases between. The CDR3 contains 13 residues. CDR3 sequence: CASSVTGDAEAFF. The CDR3 DNA is TGTGCCAGCAGCGTGACAGGTGACGCTGAAGCTTTCTTT.

J is TRBJ2-2 and V is TRBV18, with 8 bases lining up with TRBD1. This CDR3 has 15 residues. J was trimmed by 5 bases and V by 9 bases; bases with no gene match: 11. The V gene's germline CDR1 is KGHSH and CDR2 LQKENI. CDR3: CASSGTGSTTGELFF. The CDR3 region has the DNA TGTGCCAGTTCCGGGACAGGAAGTACTACCGGGGAGCTGTTTTTT.

The chain combines TRBV10-3 with TRBJ2-5; 7 bases line up with TRBD2. Germline V CDR1 and CDR2: ENHRY, SYGVKD. The length of the CDR3 is 14 residues. V lost 2 bases and J lost 7; bases outside the gene matches: 7. The CDR3 sequence is CAISEEPGRGTQYF. CDR3 sequence (DNA): TGTGCCATCAGTGAGGAACCAGGGAGGGGGACCCAGTACTTC.

This chain links TRBV20-1 with TRBJ2-7, with D unresolved. The length of the CDR3 is 11 residues. V lost 1 base and J lost 6, with 7 bases in between. CDR1 is DFQATT and CDR2 is SNEGSKA in the germline V gene (reference sequence). This chain's CDR3 is CSARGGGEQYF. In nucleotides, the CDR3 is TGCAGTGCTAGAGGGGGTGGCGAGCAGTACTTC.

The chain is built from TRBV7-2 and TRBJ2-1; D is possibly TRBD1 (5 bases). Germline V gene sequence: CDR1 SGHTA, CDR2 FQGNSA. CDR3 size: 13 residues. The V and J ends lost 6 bases and 1 base respectively, with 7 bases between them. CDR3 region: CASRRGSYNEQFF. The DNA for the CDR3 is TGTGCCAGCAGAAGGGGTTCCTACAATGAGCAGTTCTTC.

V usage is TRBV28 and J usage is TRBJ2-7, with 16 bases lining up with TRBD2. CDR3 size: 20 residues. V shed 4 bases, J shed 3 bases, and the junction held 15 bases outside the gene matches. Per the germline V gene, CDR1 is MDHEN and CDR2 is SYDVKM. CDR3 in amino acids: CASSSYGTSGGAVVLYEQYF. The CDR3 nucleotides read TGTGCCAGCAGTTCTTACGGGACTAGCGGGGGGGCAGTAGTTCTCTACGAGCAGTACTTC.

The chain recombines TRBV5-8 with TRBJ1-1; 7 bases are shared with TRBD1. Per germline, CDR1 SGHTS and CDR2 YDEGEE. V trimming: 2 bases; J trimming: 3 bases; junction bases outside the gene matches: 4. The CDR3 extends over 14 amino acids. In nucleotides, the CDR3 is TGTGCCAGCAGCTTCTCAGGGGGTGACACTGAAGCTTTCTTT. Encoded protein: CASSFSGGDTEAFF.

V usage is TRBV5-5 and J usage is TRBJ1-3; D unclear. V was pared by 5 bases and J by 0 bases, with 6 bases between. Germline values: CDR1 SGHKS, CDR2 YYEKEE (reference sequence). This CDR3 spans 13 amino acids. The CDR3 is CASRLFSGNTIYF. For the CDR3, the DNA is TGTGCCAGCAGACTGTTCTCTGGAAACACCATATATTTT.

The chain combines TRBV9 with TRBJ2-7, with D perhaps TRBD1 or TRBD2 (5 bases each). Germline V gene data show CDR1 as SGDLS and CDR2 as YYNGEE. V lost 0 bases, J lost 2 bases, and 15 bases lay in between. CDR3 length: 16 residues. In nucleotides, the CDR3 is TGTGCCAGCAGCGTAGGAGGGAGAGGACATACCTACGAGCAGTACTTC. It codes for CASSVGGRGHTYEQYF.

The rearrangement joins TRBV27 to TRBJ1-1; the D is unclear. The CDR3 spans 15 residues. The germline V gene encodes CDR1 MNHEY and CDR2 SMNVEV (reference sequence). Trimming stripped 4 bases from V and 3 bases from J, with 15 bases between. The CDR3 sequence: CASSSTLDGYTEAFF. CDR3 DNA sequence: TGTGCCAGCAGTTCTACTCTAGACGGTTACACTGAAGCTTTCTTT.

The chain combines TRBV27 with TRBJ2-1, with a possible D match to TRBD2 (6 bases). The CDR3 length is 17 residues. V was trimmed by 3 bases and J by 6 bases, leaving 21 bases between them. CDR1 MNHEY and CDR2 SMNVEV come from the germline V gene (reference sequence). The CDR3 loop is CASSFSLALEGPNEQFF. CDR3 DNA: TGTGCCAGCAGTTTTAGCCTAGCCTTGGAGGGTCCCAATGAGCAGTTCTTC.

The count of this clone is one. The V call is TRBV6-5, the J call TRBJ1-1; D possibly corresponds to TRBD1 (5 bases). Germline V CDR1 and CDR2: MNHEY, SVGAGI. The CDR3 extends over 14 amino acids. The V end lost 1 base, the J end lost 4 bases, and 10 bases lay between the germline ends. CDR3 sequence (DNA): TGTGCCAGCAGTTACTTCGCGGGGGGCACTGAAGCTTTCTTT. It encodes CASSYFAGGTEAFF.

V gene TRBV7-9 combines with J gene TRBJ1-3; possibly TRBD1 for D (6 bases). Germline loops: CDR1 SEHNR, CDR2 FQNEAQ (reference sequence). This CDR3 region has 14 residues. V shed 4 bases and J shed 1 base, with 8 bases lying between them. The CDR3 nucleotides are TGTGCCAGCAGCTCCAGGGGATCTGGAAACACCATATATTTT. Its protein product is CASSSRGSGNTIYF.

In its sample, this clone was seen a few times. The chain carries TRBV5-8 and TRBJ1-5; TRBD1 matches 8 bases. The CDR3 consists of 15 residues. CDR1 is SGHTS and CDR2 is YDEGEE in the germline V gene. V lost 0 bases, J lost 5 bases, and 4 bases stayed unmatched. CDR3 region: CASSLETGADQPQHF. The CDR3 nucleotides are TGTGCCAGCAGCTTGGAGACAGGGGCGGATCAGCCCCAGCATTTT.

This clone was detected a few times. At the DNA level, this CDR3 is encoded by other sequences in the same sample as well. V and J are TRBV9 and TRBJ1-2; no firm D call. The CDR3 is made up of 13 amino acids. V was clipped by 0 bases and J by 3 bases, with 6 bases between them. Germline V lookup: CDR1 SGDLS, CDR2 YYNGEE. The CDR3, as DNA: TGTGCCAGCAGCGTAGGGGGAGACTATGGCTACACCTTC. Its translation is CASSVGGDYGYTF.